The 16 T cell receptor beta chains below all came from one sample that was sequenced in a study of T-cell reconstitution after alpha-beta-depleted transplantation in children. Study-level findings and limits: When one year had passed after transplant, most T-cell counts and diversity came from newly produced T cells.

Preparation of the TCRbeta library was carried out with unique molecular identifiers. Each CDR3 protein gets one entry after TCRdb re-called the PCR reads with MiXCR. The profile shows approximately 300,000 distinct CDR3 sequences, 6.5% to 9% of them singletons. The antigens of these receptors remain unknown. Specimen: peripheral blood, collected 360 days after TCRalphabeta/CD19-depleted stem cell transplant. These TCRs come from a female patient between 2 and 15 years old who had a stem cell transplant for Fanconi anemia, so the T cells may come from the graft donor.

This clonotype occurred many times. The chain uses TRBV12-3 or TRBV12-4 and TRBJ1-5; no clear D gene. Trimming cost V 7 bases and J 4 bases, with 17 bases left between them. CDR3 length: 15 residues. CDR3 in DNA: TGTGCCAGCACCCCGAGGGCCGGGGAAAATCAGCCCCAGCATTTT. Its translation is CASTPRAGENQPQHF.

This clonotype was counted at least ten times. The chain combines TRBV6-5 with TRBJ2-1; either TRBD1 or TRBD2 may fit D (5 bases each). Germline lookup yields CDR1 MNHEY and CDR2 SVGAGI. The length of the CDR3 is 11 residues. V lost 6 bases, J lost 11 bases, and 11 bases lay in between. The CDR3 loop is CASREPGQQFF. The DNA of the CDR3 is TGTGCCAGCAGGGAACCGGGACAGCAGTTCTTC.

This clonotype showed up many times. The rearrangement joins TRBV10-3 to TRBJ1-1; D not certain. Looked up from germline, CDR1 is ENHRY and CDR2 is SYGVKD. CDR3 length: 13 amino acids. The V end lost 1 base, the J end lost 5 bases, and 8 bases lay between the germline ends. The CDR3, as DNA: TGTGCCATCAGTGAGTTTAAGGGAACTGAAGCTTTCTTT. Translated, it gives CAISEFKGTEAFF.

This clonotype was counted at least ten times. The J gene is TRBJ2-3, the V gene TRBV18; D remains unclear. The CDR3 extends over 13 amino acids. The germline gives CDR1 KGHSH, CDR2 LQKENI. V lost 8 bases and J lost 0, with 9 bases in between. The CDR3 DNA reads as TGTGCCAGCAGCCCTCCTAGCACAGATACGCAGTATTTT. This gives the protein CASSPPSTDTQYF.

The chain links TRBV28 to TRBJ1-2, with D uncertain. V gave up 1 base and J gave up 5 bases, with 8 bases separating them. Germline V CDR1 and CDR2: MDHEN, SYDVKM. This CDR3 spans 13 amino acids. CDR3 region: CASSLLTKYGYTF. The CDR3 coding sequence is TGTGCCAGCAGTTTATTAACAAAGTATGGCTACACCTTC.

The chain links TRBV20-1 to TRBJ2-2, with D possibly being TRBD1 or TRBD2 (5 bases each). Trimming shortened V by 6 bases and J by 6 bases, and 26 bases separated the two germline ends. Germline V gene data show CDR1 as DFQATT and CDR2 as SNEGSKA (reference sequence). CDR3 length: 17 residues. The chain's CDR3 is CSARDTGASRYSGELFF. CDR3 DNA: TGCAGTGCCCGAGATACCGGGGCCAGTAGGTACTCCGGGGAGCTGTTTTTT.

This clonotype occurred many times. The chain recombines TRBV5-1 with TRBJ2-7; TRBD1 aligns across 7 bases. The CDR3 totals 15 residues. CDR1 and CDR2 from the germline V gene are SGHRS and YFSETQ. With V trimmed by 0 bases and J by 4 bases, 7 bases remained unmatched. The CDR3 coding sequence is TGCGCCAGCAGCTTGGACCCGGGACAGTCATACGAGCAGTACTTC. It codes for CASSLDPGQSYEQYF.

There are many counts of this clonotype. The chain joins TRBV5-1 to TRBJ2-1, with 8 bases identical to TRBD1. After removal of 0 bases from V and 5 bases from J, the junction contained 4 bases not matched to a gene. CDR1 is SGHRS and CDR2 is YFSETQ in the germline V gene. The CDR3 covers 15 residues. The CDR3, as DNA: TGCGCCAGCAGCTTGGGGACAGGGCCCCACAATGAGCAGTTCTTC. Translated, it gives CASSLGTGPHNEQFF.

This clonotype was seen a few times. This chain joins TRBV14 and TRBJ2-4, with a tentative D call TRBD1 (5 bases). In germline, CDR1 is SGHDN, CDR2 FVKESK. CDR3 length equals 12 residues. V was trimmed by 4 bases and J by 11 bases, leaving 12 bases between them. CDR3 in DNA: TGTGCCAGCAGCCCCACCATAGGGGTTCAGTACTTC. It specifies CASSPTIGVQYF.

This clonotype was counted many times. The chain joins TRBV29-1 to TRBJ1-2; tentative D call: TRBD1 (5 bases). From germline, CDR1 is SQVTM and CDR2 ANQGSEA. The V and J ends lost 4 bases and 8 bases respectively, with 14 bases between them. The CDR3 is 12 amino acids. CDR3 amino acids: CSVGGEEGGYTF. As DNA, the CDR3 is TGCAGCGTTGGCGGGGAGGAGGGGGGCTACACCTTC.

There are many counts of this clonotype. Germline and junction disagree at one end, which may indicate a read error. This sequence joins TRBV7-7 and TRBJ2-3; possible D gene TRBD2, 5 bases. The CDR3 consists of 13 residues. Germline V gene sequence: CDR1 SSHAT, CDR2 FNYEAQ (reference sequence). The CDR3 DNA sequence: TGTGCTAGCAGCGGCCACGTCACAGATACGCAGTATTTT. Amino acids: CASSGHVTDTQYF.

This clonotype has more than one count but fewer than ten. The rearrangement links TRBV6-5 to TRBJ1-3; 7 bases are shared with TRBD1. V gave up 0 bases and J gave up 1 base; unmatched junction bases: 0. CDR3 length: 15 residues. Per the germline V gene, CDR1 is MNHEY and CDR2 is SVGAGI. CDR3 sequence: CASSYSQGSGNTIYF. In DNA, the CDR3 is TGTGCCAGCAGTTACTCACAGGGGTCTGGAAACACCATATATTTT.

This clonotype occurred many times. The rearrangement links TRBV28 to TRBJ2-7; D gene unclear. This CDR3 has 12 residues. V was shortened by 6 bases and J by 2 bases, with 8 bases between the two germline ends. The germline V gene has CDR1 MDHEN and CDR2 SYDVKM. Here the CDR3 DNA reads TGTGCCAGCAGCTTCACCGCCTACGAGCAGTACTTC. Translated: CASSFTAYEQYF. The full variable domain, completed using reference TRBV28 and TRBJ2-7, is DVKVTQSSRYLVKRTGEKVFLECVQDMDHENMFWYRQDPGLGLRLIYFSYDVKMKEKGDIPEGYSVSREKKERFSLILESASTNQTSMYLCASSFTAYEQYFGPGTRLTVT.

Concerning this clonotype: Only one base separates this from a far larger clonotype, so it likely reflects a read error. Here the CDR3 omits its conserved ending phenylalanine or tryptophan, so a read error is the likely source. V and J are TRBV7-9 and TRBJ1-2; 9 nucleotides align to TRBD1. Germline CDR1 and CDR2: SEHNR and FQNEAQ (reference sequence). The CDR3 runs to 15 residues. V lost 4 bases to trimming and J lost 2 bases; unmatched junction nucleotides: 5. CDR3 nucleotides: TGTGCCAGCAGCTCCCCGGGACAGGGAAACTATGGCTACACCTGC. As protein: CASSSPGQGNYGYTC.

The sample holds many counts of this clonotype. V usage is TRBV12-3 or TRBV12-4 and J usage is TRBJ1-3; D is uncertain. With 8 bases removed from V and 7 bases from J, the gap between germline ends came to 18 bases. The CDR3 has 14 amino acids. DNA for the CDR3: TGTGCCAGCGTACCGGGCACCTTCGGGAACACCATATATTTT. Translating gives CASVPGTFGNTIYF.

The chain recombines TRBV28 with TRBJ2-1; tentatively, D is TRBD2 (5 bases). Germline V gene lookup returns CDR1 MDHEN and CDR2 SYDVKM. Between the trimmed V and J ends, which lost 4 bases and 5 bases, there was a span of 18 bases. The CDR3 consists of 16 residues. The CDR3 coding sequence is TGTGCCAGCAGTTCCCCACTAGGAAGGCGGGACAATGAGCAGTTCTTC. It codes for CASSSPLGRRDNEQFF.